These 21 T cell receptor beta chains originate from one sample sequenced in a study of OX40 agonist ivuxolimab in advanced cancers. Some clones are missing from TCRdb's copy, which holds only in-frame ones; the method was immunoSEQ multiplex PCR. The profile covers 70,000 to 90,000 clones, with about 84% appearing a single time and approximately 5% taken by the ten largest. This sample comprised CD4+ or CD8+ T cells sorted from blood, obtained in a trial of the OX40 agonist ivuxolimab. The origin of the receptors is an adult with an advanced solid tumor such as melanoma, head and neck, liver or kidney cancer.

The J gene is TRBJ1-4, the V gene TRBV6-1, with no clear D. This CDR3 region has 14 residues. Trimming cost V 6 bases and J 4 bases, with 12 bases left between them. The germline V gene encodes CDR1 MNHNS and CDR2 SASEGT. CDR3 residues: CASRRAEGNEKLFF. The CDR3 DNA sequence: TGTGCCAGCAGGCGGGCTGAGGGTAATGAAAAACTGTTTTTT.

This chain's CDR3 is CASSIEGTPSGNTIYF. CDR3 nucleotides: TGTGCCAGTAGTATAGAGGGGACGCCGTCTGGAAACACCATATATTTT. The chain employs TRBV19 and TRBJ1-3; TRBD1 is a possible D gene (5 bases). CDR1 is LNHDA and CDR2 is SQIVND in the germline V gene (reference sequence). With 0 bases removed from V and 1 base from J, the gap between germline ends came to 10 bases. This CDR3 is built from 16 residues.

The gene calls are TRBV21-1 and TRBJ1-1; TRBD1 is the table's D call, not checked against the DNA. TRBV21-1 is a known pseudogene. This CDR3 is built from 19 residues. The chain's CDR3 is CASSKVLLIARGMNTEAFF. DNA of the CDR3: TGTGCCAGCAGCAAAGTACTCCTTATTGCCAGGGGCATGAACACTGAAGCTTTCTTT.

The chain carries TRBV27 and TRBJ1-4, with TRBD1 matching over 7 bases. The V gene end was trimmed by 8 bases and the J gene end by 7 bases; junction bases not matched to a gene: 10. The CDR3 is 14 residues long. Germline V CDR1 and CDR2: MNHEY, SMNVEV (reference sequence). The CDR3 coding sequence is TGTGCCAGCTGCCCCCGGGACAGCTCTGAAAAACTGTTTTTT. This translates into CASCPRDSSEKLFF.

The CDR3 sequence is CASSIQGGQPQHF. CDR3 DNA sequence: TGTGCCAGCAGCATACAGGGTGGTCAGCCCCAGCATTTT. The chain uses TRBV5-8 and TRBJ1-5; maybe TRBD1 (6 bases). Trimming cost V 4 bases and J 6 bases, with 11 bases left between them. The CDR3 runs 13 residues. Per the germline V gene, CDR1 is SGHTS and CDR2 is YDEGEE.

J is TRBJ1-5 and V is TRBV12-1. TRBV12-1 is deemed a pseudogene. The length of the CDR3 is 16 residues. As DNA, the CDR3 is TGTGCCAGCAGCTCCCTAGTGGTTCATAGCAATCAGCCCCAGCATTTT. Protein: CASSSLVVHSNQPQHF.

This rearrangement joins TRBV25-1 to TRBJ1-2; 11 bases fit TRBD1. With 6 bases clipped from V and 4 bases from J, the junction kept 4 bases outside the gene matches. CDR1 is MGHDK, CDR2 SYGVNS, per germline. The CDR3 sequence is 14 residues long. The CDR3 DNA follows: TGTGCCAGCAGACCCGGGACAGGGGGCTATGGCTACACCTTC. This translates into CASRPGTGGYGYTF.

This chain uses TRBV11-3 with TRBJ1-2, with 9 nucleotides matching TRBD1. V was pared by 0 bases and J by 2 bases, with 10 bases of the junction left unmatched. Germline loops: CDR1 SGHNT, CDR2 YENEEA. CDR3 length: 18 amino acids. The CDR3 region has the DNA TGTGCCAGCAGCTTAGACCAAGGCGGGACAGGGTACAACTATGGCTACACCTTC. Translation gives CASSLDQGGTGYNYGYTF.

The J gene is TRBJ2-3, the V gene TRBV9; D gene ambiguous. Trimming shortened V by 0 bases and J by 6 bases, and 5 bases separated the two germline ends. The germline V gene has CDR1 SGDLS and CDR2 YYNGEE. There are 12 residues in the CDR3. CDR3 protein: CASSVGRDTQYF. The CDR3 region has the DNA TGTGCCAGCAGCGTAGGAAGGGATACGCAGTATTTT.

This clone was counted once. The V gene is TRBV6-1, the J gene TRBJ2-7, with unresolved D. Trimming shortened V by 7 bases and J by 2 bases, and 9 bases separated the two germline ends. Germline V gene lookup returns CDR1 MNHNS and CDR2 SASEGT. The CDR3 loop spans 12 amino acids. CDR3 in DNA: TGTGCCAGCAATTCCGGCCCCTACGAGCAGTACTTC. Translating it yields CASNSGPYEQYF.

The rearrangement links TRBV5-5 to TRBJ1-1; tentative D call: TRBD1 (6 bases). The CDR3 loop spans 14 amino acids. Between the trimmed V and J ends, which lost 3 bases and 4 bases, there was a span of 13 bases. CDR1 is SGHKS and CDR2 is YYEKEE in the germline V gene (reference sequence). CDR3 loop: CASSYYRVGTEAFF. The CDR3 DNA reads TGTGCCAGCAGCTACTACAGGGTAGGCACTGAAGCTTTCTTT.

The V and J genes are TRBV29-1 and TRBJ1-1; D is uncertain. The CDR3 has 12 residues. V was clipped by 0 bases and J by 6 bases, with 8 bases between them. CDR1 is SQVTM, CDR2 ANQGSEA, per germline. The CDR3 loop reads CSVEEFGPEAFF. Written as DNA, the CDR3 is TGCAGCGTTGAAGAATTCGGCCCTGAAGCTTTCTTT.

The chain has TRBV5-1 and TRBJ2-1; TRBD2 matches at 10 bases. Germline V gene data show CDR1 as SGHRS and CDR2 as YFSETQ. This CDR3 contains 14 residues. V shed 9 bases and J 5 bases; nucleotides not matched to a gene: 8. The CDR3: CATTGTSDNNEQFF. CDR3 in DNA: TGCGCCACCACCGGGACTAGCGACAACAATGAGCAGTTCTTC. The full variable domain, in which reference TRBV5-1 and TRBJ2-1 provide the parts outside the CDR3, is KAGVTQTPRYLIKTRGQQVTLSCSPISGHRSVSWYQQTPGQGLQFLFEYFSETQRNKGNFPGRFSGRQFSNSRSEMNVSTLELGDSALYLCATTGTSDNNEQFFGPGTRLTVL.

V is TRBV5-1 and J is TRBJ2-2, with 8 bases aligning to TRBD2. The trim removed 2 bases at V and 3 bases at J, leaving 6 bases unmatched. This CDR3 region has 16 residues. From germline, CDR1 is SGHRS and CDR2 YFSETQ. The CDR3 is CASSLTAGGYTGELFF. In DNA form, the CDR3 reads TGCGCCAGCAGCTTAACCGCGGGGGGTTACACCGGGGAGCTGTTTTTT.

DNA for the CDR3: TGTGCCAGCAGCTTGACGACCAACCCCTACAATGAGCAGTTCTTC. Its translation is CASSLTTNPYNEQFF. The chain carries TRBV5-5 and TRBJ2-1; D is undetermined. The V end was cut by 1 base, the J end by 2 bases, with 10 bases between. The CDR3 length is 15 residues. Germline V gene lookup returns CDR1 SGHKS and CDR2 YYEKEE (reference sequence).

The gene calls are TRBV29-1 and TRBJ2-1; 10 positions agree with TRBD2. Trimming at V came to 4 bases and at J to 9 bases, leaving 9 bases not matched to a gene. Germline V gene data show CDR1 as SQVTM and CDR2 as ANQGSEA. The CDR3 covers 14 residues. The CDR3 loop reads CSVVASGSNAEQFF. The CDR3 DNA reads TGCAGCGTTGTAGCTAGCGGGAGCAACGCTGAGCAGTTCTTC.

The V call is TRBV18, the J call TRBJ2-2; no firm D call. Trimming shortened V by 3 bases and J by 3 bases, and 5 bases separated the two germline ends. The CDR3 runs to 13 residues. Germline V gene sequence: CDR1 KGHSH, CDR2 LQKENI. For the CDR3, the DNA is TGTGCCAGCTCACCGAGGCACACCGGGGAGCTGTTTTTT. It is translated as CASSPRHTGELFF.

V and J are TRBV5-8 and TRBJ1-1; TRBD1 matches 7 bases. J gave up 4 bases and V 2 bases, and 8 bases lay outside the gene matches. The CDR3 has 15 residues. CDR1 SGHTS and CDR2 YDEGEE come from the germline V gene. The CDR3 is CASSLYGTVGTEAFF. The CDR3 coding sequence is TGTGCCAGCAGCTTATATGGGACAGTCGGCACTGAAGCTTTCTTT.

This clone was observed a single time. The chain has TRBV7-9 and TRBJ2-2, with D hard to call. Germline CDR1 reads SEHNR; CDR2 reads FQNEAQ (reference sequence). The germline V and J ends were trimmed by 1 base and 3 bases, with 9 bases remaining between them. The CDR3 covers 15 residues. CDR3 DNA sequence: TGTGCCAGCAGCTTAGAGGTCCAGTACACCGGGGAGCTGTTTTTT. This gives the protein CASSLEVQYTGELFF.

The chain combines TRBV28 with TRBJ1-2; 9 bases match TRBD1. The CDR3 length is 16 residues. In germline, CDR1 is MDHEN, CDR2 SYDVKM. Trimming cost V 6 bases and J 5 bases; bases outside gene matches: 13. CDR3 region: CASSSTGGMSLYGYTF. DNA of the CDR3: TGTGCCAGCAGCTCGACAGGGGGAATGAGTTTGTATGGCTACACCTTC.

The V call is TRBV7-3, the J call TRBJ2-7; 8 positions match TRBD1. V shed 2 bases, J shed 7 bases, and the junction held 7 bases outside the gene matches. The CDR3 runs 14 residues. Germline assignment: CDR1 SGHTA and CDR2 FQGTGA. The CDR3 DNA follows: TGTGCCAGCAGCTTAGGACCAGGGGGCCGAGAGCAGTACTTC. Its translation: CASSLGPGGREQYF.